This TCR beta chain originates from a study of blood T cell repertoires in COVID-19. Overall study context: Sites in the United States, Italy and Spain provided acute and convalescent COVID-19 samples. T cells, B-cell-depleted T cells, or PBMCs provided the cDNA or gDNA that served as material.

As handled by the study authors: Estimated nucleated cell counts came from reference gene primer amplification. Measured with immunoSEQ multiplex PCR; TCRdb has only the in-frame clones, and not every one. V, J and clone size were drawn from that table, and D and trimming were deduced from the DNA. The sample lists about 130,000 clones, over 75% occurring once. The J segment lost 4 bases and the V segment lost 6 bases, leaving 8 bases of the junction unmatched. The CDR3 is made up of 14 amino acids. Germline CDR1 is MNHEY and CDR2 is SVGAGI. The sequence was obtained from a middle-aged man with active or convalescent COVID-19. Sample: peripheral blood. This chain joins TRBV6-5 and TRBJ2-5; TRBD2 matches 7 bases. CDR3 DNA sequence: TGTGCCAGCAGCCGTAGACTAGCCGGAGAGACCCAGTACTTC. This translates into CASSRRLAGETQYF.